The source of this T cell receptor (beta chain) is a study of T cells after yellow fever vaccination. Only a few counts were recorded for this clonotype. From the 5' RACE reads, TCRdb called clonotypes with MiXCR, one entry per CDR3 protein. The sample consists of about 430,000 distinct CDR3 sequences, roughly 20% of them appearing once. The germline gives CDR1 DFQATT, CDR2 SNEGSKA (reference sequence). Trimming removed 3 bases at V and 1 base at J, with 16 bases between. The CDR3 runs to 16 residues. The chain couples TRBV20-1 to TRBJ2-1, with no clear D. This sequence originates from a man younger than 35 who received the YFV17D yellow fever vaccine. Sequenced material: PBMCs, taken before the yellow fever booster vaccination. The CDR3 DNA reads as TGCAGTGCTAGTCCCGATCTGTCAGGTTCCTACAATGAGCAGTTCTTC. As protein: CSASPDLSGSYNEQFF.